Each of the 23 T cell receptor beta chains below was sequenced from the same sample in a study of regulatory T cells in long-lasting Graves disease. Time point indicated: newly diagnosed GD, antithyroid drugs for less than 3 months. Researchers made the TCR library from RNA that was extracted from PBMCs. CDR3 regions were amplified by Arm-PCR using iRepertoire HTBI primers to build TCR beta libraries. TCRdb reprocessed the multiplex PCR reads with MiXCR, giving one entry per CDR3 protein. The sample contains 200,000 to 250,000 distinct CDR3 sequences, roughly 19% of which appear only once. The data also belong to a second study, concerning T cells in Graves' hyperthyroidism and ophthalmopathy.

Here the sequenced sample was peripheral blood mononuclear cells (PBMCs), taken at new diagnosis, from a patient treated with antithyroid drugs. The source is a woman aged 25 to 39 with Graves disease.

In DNA, the CDR3 is TGTGCCAGCAGCAAATTCGGGACAGCTCCCTACTACGAGCAGTACTTC. Translation gives CASSKFGTAPYYEQYF. The V call is TRBV7-2, the J call TRBJ2-7, with TRBD1 identical over 7 bases. Germline V gene data show CDR1 as SGHTA and CDR2 as FQGNSA. There are 16 residues in the CDR3. Trimming removed 5 bases from V and 3 bases from J; junction bases left unmatched: 13.

This clonotype was seen ten or more times. This CDR3 is CASSMGLSSNQPQHF. The CDR3 coding sequence is TGTGCCAGTAGTATGGGGCTGTCGAGCAATCAGCCCCAGCATTTT. This rearrangement joins TRBV19 to TRBJ1-5; TRBD1 might be the D (5 bases). V gave up 3 bases and J gave up 1 base, with 10 bases separating them. CDR3 length: 15 amino acids. The germline V gene encodes CDR1 LNHDA and CDR2 SQIVND (reference sequence).

This clonotype was observed many times. J is TRBJ2-1 and V is TRBV28; possible D gene TRBD2, 6 bases. V lost 7 bases, J lost 4 bases, and 17 bases lay in between. The CDR3 sequence is 15 residues long. Per the germline V gene, CDR1 is MDHEN and CDR2 is SYDVKM. The CDR3 DNA reads as TGTGCCAGCAATGGCCGGGTGGGGGGTTACAATGAGCAGTTCTTC. Protein sequence: CASNGRVGGYNEQFF.

This clonotype came up a few times. The chain recombines TRBV28 with TRBJ2-3; 9 positions agree with TRBD1. Germline CDR1 reads MDHEN; CDR2 reads SYDVKM. This CDR3 has 14 residues. Trimming at V came to 6 bases and at J to 3 bases, leaving 4 bases not matched to a gene. CDR3 in amino acids: CASRGGQGTDTQYF. The CDR3 nucleotides read TGTGCCAGCAGGGGTGGACAGGGGACAGATACGCAGTATTTT.

In this sample, this clonotype turned up many times. The V gene is TRBV2, the J gene TRBJ2-1; D is uncertain. This CDR3 region has 15 residues. Germline-derived CDR1 and CDR2 are SNHLY and FYNNEI. Between the trimmed V and J ends, which lost 7 bases and 0 bases, there was a span of 13 bases. CDR3 in DNA: TGTGCCAGCAAATTGGCCAGTGACTCCTACAATGAGCAGTTCTTC. It specifies CASKLASDSYNEQFF.

At least ten counts were recorded for this clonotype. The J gene is TRBJ1-5, the V gene TRBV12-3 or TRBV12-4; 9 bases line up with TRBD1. The CDR3 consists of 16 residues. The V gene end was trimmed by 5 bases and the J gene end by 1 base; junction bases not matched to a gene: 6. Here the CDR3 DNA reads TGTGCCAGCAGTCCGCCCGACAGGGGGAGCAATCAGCCCCAGCATTTT. Protein sequence: CASSPPDRGSNQPQHF.

This clonotype was counted ten times or more. The chain combines TRBV20-1 with TRBJ1-5; 8 nucleotides line up with TRBD1. The ends lost 3 bases at V and 2 bases at J; junction bases unmatched: 6. This CDR3 region has 15 residues. Germline assignment: CDR1 DFQATT and CDR2 SNEGSKA (reference sequence). CDR3 sequence: CSARAGGGGNQPQHF. CDR3 sequence (DNA): TGCAGTGCTAGGGCAGGGGGCGGTGGCAATCAGCCCCAGCATTTT.

There are many counts of this clonotype. The genes are TRBV11-2 and TRBJ1-4; 7 bases are shared with TRBD1. J was trimmed by 3 bases and V by 3 bases; bases with no gene match: 7. Germline CDR1 reads SGHAT; CDR2 reads FQNNGV. The CDR3 is 16 residues long. CDR3 loop: CASSFSTGTANEKLFF. In nucleotides, the CDR3 is TGTGCCAGCAGCTTCTCTACCGGGACAGCTAATGAAAAACTGTTTTTT.

This clonotype has only a few counts. A clone one base away is much larger, so this may be a read error. The chain couples TRBV6-5 to TRBJ1-3; tentative D call: TRBD1 (5 bases). The V gene lost 4 bases and the J gene lost 2 bases, with 18 bases spanning the gap. The CDR3 is 17 residues long. Germline assignment: CDR1 MNHEY and CDR2 SVGAGI. CDR3 protein: CASSSKRQKSPGNTIYF. In nucleotides, the CDR3 is TGTGCCAGCAGTTCAAAAAGACAGAAGAGCCCTGGAAACACCATATATTTT.

At least ten counts were recorded for this clonotype. CDR3 DNA: TGCGCCAGCAGCTTGTTGAACGTGAACACTGAAGCTTTCTTT. Translated: CASSLLNVNTEAFF. The genes are TRBV5-1 and TRBJ1-1; D remains unclear. Germline V gives CDR1 SGHRS, CDR2 YFSETQ. The CDR3 runs 14 residues. Deletions cut 1 base from V and 0 bases from J, with 7 bases between.

This clonotype showed up just a few times. Lacking the conserved final phenylalanine or tryptophan, this CDR3 likely reflects a read error. The chain recombines TRBV11-2 with TRBJ2-5; D may be TRBD2 (6 bases). The CDR3 is made up of 12 amino acids. Germline loops: CDR1 SGHAT, CDR2 FQNNGV. Trimming pared 6 bases from V and 4 bases from J, leaving 9 bases between. CDR3 protein: CASRRGGETQYL. In DNA form, the CDR3 reads TGTGCCAGCAGGCGGGGAGGAGAGACCCAGTACCTC.

V is TRBV20-1 and J is TRBJ2-7; D remains ambiguous. Germline assignment: CDR1 DFQATT and CDR2 SNEGSKA (reference sequence). This CDR3 is 12 amino acids long. Trimming removed 0 bases at V and 6 bases at J, with 9 bases between. CDR3 DNA: TGCAGTGCTAGAGAGCCCGCCGCCGAGCAGTACTTC. Translation: CSAREPAAEQYF.

The chain joins TRBV7-2 to TRBJ1-1; D unresolved. Trimming took 2 bases from V and 6 from J, leaving 10 bases between them. CDR3 length: 13 amino acids. The germline gives CDR1 SGHTA, CDR2 FQGNSA. In DNA, the CDR3 is TGTGCCAGCAGCTTACTTGCCGGGGCTGAAGCTTTCTTT. It specifies CASSLLAGAEAFF.

This clonotype was picked up many times. The chain is built from TRBV3-1 and TRBJ1-4; D ambiguous. Germline CDR1 LGHDT, CDR2 YNNKEL (reference sequence). The CDR3 totals 17 residues. V lost 1 base, J lost 0 bases, and 12 bases lay in between. This CDR3 reads CASSQGRAPSTNEKLFF. CDR3 nucleotide sequence: TGTGCCAGCAGCCAAGGGAGGGCACCCTCAACTAATGAAAAACTGTTTTTT.

The rearrangement uses TRBV6-2 or TRBV6-3 and TRBJ2-5, with 8 bases lining up with TRBD1. Germline values: CDR1 MNHEY, CDR2 SVGEGT. V shed 7 bases, J shed 1 base, and the junction held 17 bases outside the gene matches. The CDR3 is 18 amino acids. The CDR3 is CASTMTGEKRFGQETQYF. CDR3 sequence (DNA): TGTGCCAGCACTATGACAGGGGAAAAGCGGTTTGGCCAAGAGACCCAGTACTTC.

This clonotype appeared many times. In DNA form, the CDR3 reads TGTGCCAGCAGGCCGAGCTCCTATAATTCACCCCTCCACTTT. Its protein product is CASRPSSYNSPLHF. The J gene is TRBJ1-6, the V gene TRBV7-9, with D hard to call. CDR3 length equals 14 residues. Deletions cut 6 bases from V and 0 bases from J, with 6 bases between. CDR1 is SEHNR, CDR2 FQNEAQ, per germline (reference sequence).

This clonotype was recorded at least ten times. V and J are TRBV7-9 and TRBJ2-5; 8 bases fit TRBD2. Per the germline V gene, CDR1 is SEHNR and CDR2 is FQNEAQ (reference sequence). Germline trimming cut 1 base from V and 5 bases from J; bases unmatched to any gene: 9. The length of the CDR3 is 16 residues. For the CDR3, the DNA is TGTGCCAGCAGCTTAGAGGGTAGCGGGGCGTATGAGACCCAGTACTTC. This gives the protein CASSLEGSGAYETQYF.

V and J are TRBV7-9 and TRBJ2-7; D perhaps matches TRBD1 (5 bases). The CDR3 covers 12 residues. Trimming left V 1 base short and J 5 bases short, with 6 bases between. Germline values: CDR1 SEHNR, CDR2 FQNEAQ (reference sequence). The CDR3 nucleotides are TGTGCCAGCAGCTTAGGCAGGGACGAGCAGTACTTC. Residues: CASSLGRDEQYF.

This clonotype was counted many times. The V call is TRBV28, the J call TRBJ2-2; 7 nucleotides agree with TRBD2. After removal of 8 bases from V and 5 bases from J, the junction contained 23 bases not matched to a gene. This CDR3 comprises 19 residues. Germline V lookup: CDR1 MDHEN, CDR2 SYDVKM. The CDR3 DNA is TGTGCCAGCGACACATCCTTCGCGGCTAGCGGAAAAGTAACCGGGGAGCTGTTTTTT. Its translation: CASDTSFAASGKVTGELFF. Full variable domain (remainder filled in from reference TRBV28 and TRBJ2-2): DVKVTQSSRYLVKRTGEKVFLECVQDMDHENMFWYRQDPGLGLRLIYFSYDVKMKEKGDIPEGYSVSREKKERFSLILESASTNQTSMYLCASDTSFAASGKVTGELFFGEGSRLTVL.

This chain uses TRBV27 with TRBJ1-1, with 7 positions matching TRBD1. V lost 3 bases and J lost 3; bases outside the gene matches: 13. The CDR3 contains 17 residues. Looked up from germline, CDR1 is MNHEY and CDR2 is SMNVEV (reference sequence). CDR3 DNA sequence: TGTGCCAGCAGTTTTTGTAGTCTTAGGGGGCTAGACACTGAAGCTTTCTTT. The encoded protein is CASSFCSLRGLDTEAFF.

This clonotype appeared many times. The chain employs TRBV3-1 and TRBJ1-2; TRBD1 aligns across 8 bases. This CDR3 has 14 residues. V shed 5 bases and J 0 bases; nucleotides not matched to a gene: 2. Germline CDR1 reads LGHDT; CDR2 reads YNNKEL (reference sequence). For the CDR3, the DNA is TGTGCCAGCAGCAACAGGGGGGCTAACTATGGCTACACCTTC. This gives the protein CASSNRGANYGYTF.

The chain employs TRBV3-1 and TRBJ1-5, with TRBD1 identical over 7 bases. Germline V gene lookup returns CDR1 LGHDT and CDR2 YNNKEL (reference sequence). V trimming: 5 bases; J trimming: 1 base; junction bases outside the gene matches: 5. The CDR3 extends over 15 amino acids. The CDR3 is CASSAQGGSNQPQHF. Written as DNA, the CDR3 is TGTGCCAGCAGCGCCCAGGGGGGAAGCAATCAGCCCCAGCATTTT.

This clonotype was seen ten or more times. This chain joins TRBV7-8 and TRBJ2-5; 9 bases align to TRBD1. Germline-derived CDR1 and CDR2 are SGHVS and FQNEAQ. CDR3 length equals 15 residues. The trim removed 5 bases at V and 5 bases at J, leaving 9 bases unmatched. CDR3 amino acids: CASSPRTGELETQYF. The DNA of the CDR3 is TGTGCCAGCAGCCCCAGGACAGGGGAACTGGAGACCCAGTACTTC. Variable domain in full (rest from reference TRBV7-8 and TRBJ2-5): GAGVSQSPRYKVAKRGQDVALRCDPISGHVSLFWYQQALGQGPEFLTYFQNEAQLDKSGLPSDRFFAERPEGSVSTLKIQRTQQEDSAVYLCASSPRTGELETQYFGPGTRLLVL.